Presented here are 11 T cell receptor beta chains from one specimen sequenced in a study of blood T cells in healthy people across ages. A second PCR, run for 7 to 11 cycles, used a sample-barcoded 5' primer plus a J-beta primer mix. In TCRdb, the 5' RACE reads were re-called with MiXCR into one record per CDR3 protein. The profile shows about 900,000 distinct CDR3 sequences, around 62% of them singletons. Sample: blood. The receptors were sampled from a man aged 25-40 years in good health.

The chain uses TRBV29-1 and TRBJ1-1; weak D call: TRBD1 (5 bases). Germline loops: CDR1 SQVTM, CDR2 ANQGSEA. CDR3 length equals 13 residues. V lost 5 bases and J 0 bases, leaving 10 bases between the germline ends. The CDR3 region has the DNA TGCAGCGTTTGGAAGGGGATGAACACTGAAGCTTTCTTT. This codes for CSVWKGMNTEAFF.

Only a few counts were recorded for this clonotype. The V call is TRBV7-9, the J call TRBJ2-1; TRBD2 matches at 8 bases. The germline CDR1 and CDR2 sequences are SEHNR and FQNEAQ (reference sequence). CDR3 length equals 16 residues. V shed 2 bases, J shed 0 bases, and the junction held 3 bases outside the gene matches. DNA of the CDR3: TGTGCCAGCAGCTTACGCGGGGGGAGCTCCTACAATGAGCAGTTCTTC. This translates into CASSLRGGSSYNEQFF.

This chain links TRBV7-9 with TRBJ2-5, with D maybe TRBD2 (5 bases). Germline V lookup: CDR1 SEHNR, CDR2 FQNEAQ (reference sequence). The V and J ends lost 7 bases and 11 bases respectively, with 23 bases between them. CDR3 length: 14 residues. The CDR3 here is CASTQKSGFDEQYF. CDR3 nucleotide sequence: TGTGCCAGCACCCAAAAGTCGGGGTTCGATGAGCAGTACTTC.

The chain employs TRBV7-8 and TRBJ2-5, with 7 bases aligning to TRBD1. CDR1 SGHVS and CDR2 FQNEAQ come from the germline V gene. CDR3 size: 17 residues. The trim removed 6 bases at V and 5 bases at J, leaving 18 bases unmatched. The CDR3 region has the DNA TGTGCCAGCAGTTCCCGGCCCTTTGACAGGGTGGGGGAGACCCAGTACTTC. This encodes CASSSRPFDRVGETQYF.

This clonotype was seen more than once but under ten times. The V gene is TRBV4-3, the J gene TRBJ2-1; D not resolved. Germline V CDR1 and CDR2: LGHNA, YSLEER. The V and J ends lost 3 bases and 5 bases respectively, with 11 bases between them. The CDR3 is made up of 14 amino acids. CDR3 DNA: TGCGCCAGCAGCCACCCTAGTACCCACAATGAGCAGTTCTTC. Its protein is CASSHPSTHNEQFF.

V is TRBV20-1 and J is TRBJ1-2; D is unclear. V lost 0 bases, J lost 5 bases, and 16 bases lay in between. Germline CDR1 and CDR2: DFQATT and SNEGSKA (reference sequence). CDR3 length: 15 residues. The CDR3 is CSARDIREKDYGYTF. In nucleotides, the CDR3 is TGCAGTGCTAGAGATATTAGAGAAAAAGATTATGGCTACACCTTC.

The genes are TRBV4-2 and TRBJ2-1, with D uncertain. V lost 0 bases and J lost 6, with 6 bases in between. Looked up from germline, CDR1 is LGHNA and CDR2 is YNFKEQ. This CDR3 is 13 amino acids long. This CDR3 reads CASSQEWANEQFF. The CDR3 coding sequence is TGTGCCAGCAGCCAAGAGTGGGCCAATGAGCAGTTCTTC.

The rearrangement joins TRBV6-2 or TRBV6-3 to TRBJ1-1, with D unclear. This CDR3 has 13 residues. The V gene's germline CDR1 is MNHEY and CDR2 SVGEGT. Trimming removed 5 bases at V and 0 bases at J, with 7 bases between. The DNA of the CDR3 is TGTGCCAGCAGTCCTATGTTGAACACTGAAGCTTTCTTT. Protein product: CASSPMLNTEAFF.

This chain links TRBV28 with TRBJ1-2; D is ambiguous. This CDR3 is built from 15 residues. V dropped 4 bases and J dropped 2 bases, with 14 bases sitting between them. Germline lookup yields CDR1 MDHEN and CDR2 SYDVKM. In nucleotides, the CDR3 is TGTGCCAGCAGTTGGGGTCCAGATACAAACTATGGCTACACCTTC. Protein product: CASSWGPDTNYGYTF.

The V and J genes are TRBV30 and TRBJ1-6; no firm D call. V lost 4 bases, J lost 0 bases, and 10 bases lay in between. The CDR3 has 15 amino acids. CDR1 and CDR2 from the germline V gene are GTSNPN and SVGIG (reference sequence). CDR3 sequence reads: CAWMGGSSYNSPLHF. In DNA form, the CDR3 reads TGTGCCTGGATGGGTGGAAGCTCCTATAATTCACCCCTCCACTTT.

DNA of the CDR3: TGTGCCAGCAAGGACAGGCCATATGGCTACACCTTC. Translating it yields CASKDRPYGYTF. J is TRBJ1-2 and V is TRBV6-2 or TRBV6-3, with 7 bases lining up with TRBD1. The CDR3 sequence is 12 residues long. Germline values: CDR1 MNHEY, CDR2 SVGEGT. The trim removed 7 bases at V and 5 bases at J, leaving 4 bases unmatched.